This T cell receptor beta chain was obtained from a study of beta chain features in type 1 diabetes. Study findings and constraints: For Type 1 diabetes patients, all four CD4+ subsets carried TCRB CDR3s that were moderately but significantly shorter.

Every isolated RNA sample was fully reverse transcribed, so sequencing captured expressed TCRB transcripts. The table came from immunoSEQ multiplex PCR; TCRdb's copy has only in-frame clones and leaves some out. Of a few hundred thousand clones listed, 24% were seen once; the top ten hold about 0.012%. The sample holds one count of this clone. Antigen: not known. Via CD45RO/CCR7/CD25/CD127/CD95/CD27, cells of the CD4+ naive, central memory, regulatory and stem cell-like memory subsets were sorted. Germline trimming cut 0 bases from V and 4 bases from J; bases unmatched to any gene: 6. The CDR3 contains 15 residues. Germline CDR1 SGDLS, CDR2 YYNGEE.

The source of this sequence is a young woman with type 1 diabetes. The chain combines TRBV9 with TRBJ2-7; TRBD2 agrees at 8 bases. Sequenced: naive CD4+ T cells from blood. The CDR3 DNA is TGTGCCAGCAGCGTAGCTGGGACTAGTGAATACGAGCAGTACTTC. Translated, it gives CASSVAGTSEYEQYF.